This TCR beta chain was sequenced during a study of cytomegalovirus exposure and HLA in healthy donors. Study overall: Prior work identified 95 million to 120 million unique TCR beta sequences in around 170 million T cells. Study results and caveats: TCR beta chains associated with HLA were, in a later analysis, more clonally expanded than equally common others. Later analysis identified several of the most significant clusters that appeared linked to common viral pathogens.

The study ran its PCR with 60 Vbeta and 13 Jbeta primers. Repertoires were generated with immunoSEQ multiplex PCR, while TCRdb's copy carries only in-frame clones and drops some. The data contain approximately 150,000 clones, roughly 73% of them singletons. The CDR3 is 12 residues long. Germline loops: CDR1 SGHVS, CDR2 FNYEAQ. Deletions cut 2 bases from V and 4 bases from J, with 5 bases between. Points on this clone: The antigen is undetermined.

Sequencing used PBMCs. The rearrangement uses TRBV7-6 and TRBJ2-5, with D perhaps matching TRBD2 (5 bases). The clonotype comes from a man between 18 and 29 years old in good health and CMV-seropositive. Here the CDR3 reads CASSLSGETQYF. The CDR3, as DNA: TGTGCCAGCAGCTTAAGCGGAGAGACCCAGTACTTC.